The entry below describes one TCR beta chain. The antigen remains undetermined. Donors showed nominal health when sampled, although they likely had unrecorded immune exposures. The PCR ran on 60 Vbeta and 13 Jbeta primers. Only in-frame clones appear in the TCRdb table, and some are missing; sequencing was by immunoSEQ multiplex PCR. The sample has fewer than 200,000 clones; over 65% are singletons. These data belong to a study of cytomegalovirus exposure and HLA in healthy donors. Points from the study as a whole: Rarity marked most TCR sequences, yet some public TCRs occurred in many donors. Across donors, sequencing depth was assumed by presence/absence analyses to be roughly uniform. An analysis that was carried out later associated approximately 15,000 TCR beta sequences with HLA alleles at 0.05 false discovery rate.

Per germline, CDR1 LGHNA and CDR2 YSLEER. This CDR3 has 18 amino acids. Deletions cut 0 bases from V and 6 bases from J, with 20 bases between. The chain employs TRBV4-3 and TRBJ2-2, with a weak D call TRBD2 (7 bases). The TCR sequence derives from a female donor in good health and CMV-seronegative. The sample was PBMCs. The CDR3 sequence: CASSQDGGGGGVAGELFF. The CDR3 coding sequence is TGCGCCAGCAGCCAAGATGGAGGGGGGGGCGGGGTTGCCGGGGAGCTGTTTTTT.